Listed below are T cell receptor beta chains from one sample, sequenced in a study of OX40 agonist ivuxolimab in advanced cancers. Some clones are missing from TCRdb's copy, which holds only in-frame ones; the method was immunoSEQ multiplex PCR. The data show approximately 66,000 clones, with about nine tenths seen just once and 0.5% to 0.6% held by the top ten. This specimen consisted of CD4+ or CD8+ T cells sorted from blood, obtained in a trial of the OX40 agonist ivuxolimab. Receptor source: an adult with an advanced solid tumor such as melanoma, head and neck, liver or kidney cancer. Each CDR3 is given with its conserved first and last residue. D genes are given only for firm matches. Clone size, where shown, is once, few, many, or a class for clones that have expanded.

clone_size: NA; j_call: TRBJ2-1; d_call: TRBD2; v_call: TRBV15; cdr3_nt: TGTGCCACCAGCATGCGTCTAGCGGGGTCCAATGAGCAGTTCTTC; cdr3_aa: CATSMRLAGSNEQFF
clone_size: NA; j_call: TRBJ1-2; d_call: NA; v_call: TRBV4-1; cdr3_nt: TGCGCCGGCAGCCAGGACCTTCGGGGCGGCTACACCTTC; cdr3_aa: CAGSQDLRGGYTF
clone_size: NA; j_call: TRBJ2-6; d_call: TRBD2; v_call: TRBV5-1; cdr3_nt: TGCGCCAGCAGCTTGGTAGCGGGGAGTCGTACTGGGGCCAACGTCCTGACTTTC; cdr3_aa: CASSLVAGSRTGANVLTF
clone_size: NA; j_call: TRBJ2-7; d_call: NA; v_call: TRBV6-5; cdr3_nt: TGTGCCAGCAGTCCCTCCCGGGCCGCCCTCGAGCAGTACTTC; cdr3_aa: CASSPSRAALEQYF
clone_size: NA; j_call: TRBJ1-6; d_call: TRBD1; v_call: TRBV6-5; cdr3_nt: TGTGCCAGCAGAATAGGGCAGGGGGCCTCACCCCTCCACTTT; cdr3_aa: CASRIGQGASPLHF
clone_size: NA; j_call: TRBJ1-3; d_call: TRBD1; v_call: TRBV10-3; cdr3_nt: TGTGCCATCAGTGACAGGGGGAAGTCTGGAAACACCATATATTTT; cdr3_aa: CAISDRGKSGNTIYF
clone_size: NA; j_call: TRBJ1-1; d_call: NA; v_call: TRBV10-3; cdr3_nt: TGTGCCATCACCCCACAGGGACGCACTGAAGCTTTCTTT; cdr3_aa: CAITPQGRTEAFF
clone_size: NA; j_call: TRBJ1-2; d_call: NA; v_call: TRBV5-4; cdr3_nt: TGTGCCAGCAGCTCGAATGTCTATGGCTACACCTTC; cdr3_aa: CASSSNVYGYTF
clone_size: NA; j_call: TRBJ2-1; d_call: TRBD2; v_call: TRBV10-1; cdr3_nt: TGCGCCAGCAGTGAGTCGGGACTAGCGAGAAATGAGCAGTTCTTC; cdr3_aa: CASSESGLARNEQFF
clone_size: NA; j_call: TRBJ1-1; d_call: TRBD1; v_call: TRBV28; cdr3_nt: TGTGCCAGCAGTCCTCGGACAGGGACCTCTTTCTTT; cdr3_aa: CASSPRTGTSFF
clone_size: NA; j_call: TRBJ2-1; d_call: NA; v_call: TRBV21-1; cdr3_nt: TGTGCCAGCAGCAAAGCCCCCCTTTGCAATGAGCAGTTCTTC; cdr3_aa: CASSKAPLCNEQFF
clone_size: NA; j_call: TRBJ2-7; d_call: NA; v_call: TRBV5-6; cdr3_nt: TGTGCCAGCAGCTTCGGCACCTACTCCTACGAGCAGTACTTC; cdr3_aa: CASSFGTYSYEQYF
clone_size: NA; j_call: TRBJ1-4; d_call: TRBD1; v_call: TRBV30; cdr3_nt: TGTGCCTTGACAGGGGGCTGGGATGAAAAACTGTTTTTT; cdr3_aa: CALTGGWDEKLFF
clone_size: NA; j_call: TRBJ2-1; d_call: NA; v_call: TRBV2; cdr3_nt: TGTGCCAGCAGTCCGGACGGAGGAGGTTCCAATGAGCAGTTCTTC; cdr3_aa: CASSPDGGGSNEQFF
clone_size: NA; j_call: TRBJ2-4; d_call: TRBD1; v_call: TRBV28; cdr3_nt: TGTGCCAGCAGTTCCCCGACAGGGGGTAAGAACATTCAGTACTTC; cdr3_aa: CASSSPTGGKNIQYF
clone_size: once; j_call: TRBJ1-4; d_call: TRBD1; v_call: TRBV25-1; cdr3_nt: TGTGCCAGCAGTGCGACAGGGATAAAGCCTGAAAAACTGTTTTTT; cdr3_aa: CASSATGIKPEKLFF
clone_size: few; j_call: TRBJ1-5; d_call: NA; v_call: TRBV30; cdr3_nt: TGTGCCTGGAGTGAGCGGGGATTTAGCAATCAGCCCCAGCATTTT; cdr3_aa: CAWSERGFSNQPQHF
clone_size: NA; j_call: TRBJ1-2; d_call: NA; v_call: TRBV7-2; cdr3_nt: TGTGCCAGCAGCCAGAGGGAAGGGGGGAGAGGAGGCTACACCTTC; cdr3_aa: CASSQREGGRGGYTF
clone_size: NA; j_call: TRBJ1-2; d_call: NA; v_call: TRBV5-1; cdr3_nt: TGCGCCAGCAGCTTAACTACTAACTATGGCTACACCTTC; cdr3_aa: CASSLTTNYGYTF
clone_size: NA; j_call: TRBJ2-1; d_call: NA; v_call: TRBV10-2; cdr3_nt: TGCGCCAGCAGTTTTCCGGGCCGAACTTACAATGAGCAGTTCTTC; cdr3_aa: CASSFPGRTYNEQFF
clone_size: NA; j_call: TRBJ1-3; d_call: NA; v_call: TRBV5-1; cdr3_nt: TGCGCCAGCAGGGACTCTGGAAACACCATATATTTT; cdr3_aa: CASRDSGNTIYF
clone_size: few; j_call: TRBJ2-2; d_call: NA; v_call: TRBV6-1; cdr3_nt: TGTGCCAGCAATTATAAGGGGAACACCGGGGAGCTGTTTTTT; cdr3_aa: CASNYKGNTGELFF
clone_size: NA; j_call: TRBJ2-4; d_call: TRBD1; v_call: TRBV7-2; cdr3_nt: TGTGCCAGCAGCTACCGGACAGGGGAGGAAAACATTCAGTACTTC; cdr3_aa: CASSYRTGEENIQYF
clone_size: NA; j_call: TRBJ1-1; d_call: TRBD1; v_call: TRBV6-1; cdr3_nt: TGTGCCAGCACACAGGGGGCTGAAGCTTTCTTT; cdr3_aa: CASTQGAEAFF
clone_size: NA; j_call: TRBJ1-5; d_call: NA; v_call: TRBV18; cdr3_nt: TGTGCCAGCTCCCGTGACGGGGGTGCACAGCCCCAGCATTTT; cdr3_aa: CASSRDGGAQPQHF
clone_size: NA; j_call: TRBJ1-4; d_call: NA; v_call: TRBV6-6; cdr3_nt: TGTGCCAGCAGTTTTCAAATGCCCACACACATTGAAAAACTGTTTTTT; cdr3_aa: CASSFQMPTHIEKLFF
clone_size: NA; j_call: TRBJ2-5; d_call: NA; v_call: TRBV6-6; cdr3_nt: TGTGCCAGCAGCCATTATGGGGAAGAGACCCAGTACTTC; cdr3_aa: CASSHYGEETQYF
clone_size: NA; j_call: TRBJ1-4; d_call: NA; v_call: TRBV7-9; cdr3_nt: TGTGCCAGCAGATTTACAGGTTCAACTAATGAAAAACTGTTTTTT; cdr3_aa: CASRFTGSTNEKLFF
clone_size: NA; j_call: TRBJ1-4; d_call: NA; v_call: TRBV9; cdr3_nt: TGTGCCAGCAGCGCCATAGGAGGGGATCAAAAACTGTTTTTT; cdr3_aa: CASSAIGGDQKLFF
clone_size: NA; j_call: TRBJ2-5; d_call: TRBD2; v_call: TRBV7-2; cdr3_nt: TGTGCCAGCAGCTTACTAGCGGGGGAGACCCAGTACTTC; cdr3_aa: CASSLLAGETQYF
clone_size: few; j_call: TRBJ1-6; d_call: NA; v_call: TRBV28; cdr3_nt: TGTGCCAGCAGTTTGGAACAGGACAATTCACCCCTCCACTTT; cdr3_aa: CASSLEQDNSPLHF
clone_size: NA; j_call: TRBJ2-3; d_call: NA; v_call: TRBV6-1; cdr3_nt: TGTGCCAGCAGTGAATATTGGCGAAGCACAGATACGCAGTATTTT; cdr3_aa: CASSEYWRSTDTQYF
clone_size: NA; j_call: TRBJ2-1; d_call: TRBD2; v_call: TRBV2; cdr3_nt: TGTGCCAGCAAACCGACTAGCGGGGGGGCATTATCGTTCTTC; cdr3_aa: CASKPTSGGALSFF
clone_size: few; j_call: TRBJ1-6; d_call: NA; v_call: TRBV28; cdr3_nt: TGTGCCAGCAGTAACTACCAAAAAGGGGATTCACCCCTCCACTTT; cdr3_aa: CASSNYQKGDSPLHF
clone_size: NA; j_call: TRBJ2-5; d_call: NA; v_call: TRBV12-1; cdr3_nt: TGTGCCAGCAGCCCACAGTCCCAGTACTTC; cdr3_aa: CASSPQSQYF
clone_size: NA; j_call: TRBJ2-1; d_call: NA; v_call: TRBV28; cdr3_nt: TGTGCCAGCAGTCCTCACAGCAGGGTTGGGGAGCAGTTCTTC; cdr3_aa: CASSPHSRVGEQFF
clone_size: NA; j_call: TRBJ1-1; d_call: NA; v_call: TRBV5-1; cdr3_nt: TGCGCCAGCAGCTTGACAGTGAACACTGAAGCTTTCTTT; cdr3_aa: CASSLTVNTEAFF
clone_size: NA; j_call: TRBJ2-1; d_call: TRBD2; v_call: TRBV19; cdr3_nt: TGTGCCAGTAGAACGGGGGGGTTCTACAATGAGCAGTTCTTC; cdr3_aa: CASRTGGFYNEQFF
clone_size: once; j_call: TRBJ1-5; d_call: NA; v_call: TRBV7-9; cdr3_nt: TGTGCCAGCAGTAAGCAGGGTATTGGCCAGCCCCAGCATTTT; cdr3_aa: CASSKQGIGQPQHF
clone_size: NA; j_call: TRBJ1-2; d_call: NA; v_call: TRBV9; cdr3_nt: TGTGCCAGCAGCGTAGGGGGGCCTAGCTATGGCTACACCTTC; cdr3_aa: CASSVGGPSYGYTF
clone_size: NA; j_call: TRBJ1-2; d_call: TRBD1; v_call: TRBV19; cdr3_nt: TGTGCCAGTAGTATGACAGGGGTTGATGTTGGAGGCTACACCTTC; cdr3_aa: CASSMTGVDVGGYTF